This T cell receptor beta chain was documented in a study of tumor and adjacent non-tumor tissue in lung cancer. As regards this clonotype: A single base separates this from a much larger clone, so it may be a read error.

TCRbeta libraries were built with three rounds of nested PCR, modified from ARM-PCR. TCRdb called the multiplex PCR reads again in MiXCR, with one record for every CDR3 protein. This sample has around 74,000 distinct CDR3 sequences, with around 70% found just once. V was trimmed by 2 bases and J by 0 bases, leaving 8 bases between them. The CDR3 runs 15 residues. The germline V gene has CDR1 LGHNA and CDR2 YNFKEQ. This sample's RNA came from whole unsorted tissue. The normal lung tissue was taken more than 3 cm from the tumor edge. What was sequenced was distant non-tumor lung tissue. This chain joins TRBV4-2 and TRBJ1-3; no clear D. The sequence was obtained from a woman aged 50 to 65 with non-small cell lung cancer. The CDR3 DNA is TGTGCCAGCAGCCAAAAATTAGACTCTGGAAACACCATATATTTT. Translating gives CASSQKLDSGNTIYF.